These T cell receptor beta chains were read from a single sample in a study of blood T cell repertoires in COVID-19. Profiled with immunoSEQ multiplex PCR; TCRdb holds only in-frame clones, not every one. The sample holds about 88,000 clones, roughly 86% seen once. Sequences were obtained from peripheral blood. The receptors here all came from a human donor in a cohort sampled during active COVID-19. CDR3s include the opening cysteine and the closing phenylalanine or tryptophan. A D gene is named only where the DNA matches it firmly. Rows may omit the clone size; those that give it use once, few, many or a size class.

J,D,size,V,CDR3,DNA
TRBJ2-7,TRBD1,once,TRBV6-5,CASTSSPRGHYEQYF,TGTGCCAGCACCTCTTCCCCCAGGGGGCACTACGAGCAGTACTTC
TRBJ2-7,-,-,TRBV7-6,CASSLAGGAGEQYF,TGTGCCAGCAGCTTAGCAGGGGGGGCGGGAGAGCAGTACTTC
TRBJ2-2,TRBD2,few,TRBV5-4,CASSLAGRNTGELFF,TGTGCCAGCAGCTTAGCGGGGAGGAACACCGGGGAGCTGTTTTTT
TRBJ2-1,TRBD1,-,TRBV24-1,CATSDRRGQDYNEQFF,TGTGCCACCAGTGACCGAAGGGGACAGGACTACAATGAGCAGTTCTTC
TRBJ2-1,-,-,TRBV29-1,CSVGRETYNEQFF,TGCAGCGTTGGGCGGGAAACCTACAATGAGCAGTTCTTC
TRBJ2-3,-,once,TRBV7-9,CASSRAEGVQYF,TGTGCCAGCAGCCGCGCCGAGGGAGTGCAGTATTTT
TRBJ2-7,TRBD2,once,TRBV11-3,CASSPGLAGTYEQYF,TGTGCCAGCAGCCCCGGACTAGCGGGAACCTACGAGCAGTACTTC
TRBJ2-3,-,-,TRBV3-1/TRBV3-2,CASSQDLDGYTQYF,TGTGCCAGCAGCCAAGATCTAGACGGATATACGCAGTATTTT
TRBJ2-7,TRBD2,medium-sized,TRBV27,CASSLIAGRSYEQYF,TGTGCCAGCAGTTTAATAGCGGGTCGGTCCTACGAGCAGTACTTC
TRBJ2-3,-,once,TRBV5-4,CASSLQGSFRTDTQYF,TGTGCCAGCAGCTTGCAGGGGTCCTTTCGCACAGATACGCAGTATTTT
TRBJ1-3,TRBD1,-,TRBV6-5,CASNRGQNPGNTIYF,TGTGCCAGCAATAGGGGACAGAATCCTGGAAACACCATATATTTT
TRBJ1-1,TRBD1,-,TRBV12-3/TRBV12-4,CASSLNRGGRPFF,TGTGCCAGCAGTTTAAACAGGGGAGGCCGGCCTTTCTTT
TRBJ2-7,-,-,TRBV7-2,CASSLGGRSYEQYF,TGTGCCAGCAGCTTAGGGGGCCGTTCCTACGAGCAGTACTTC
TRBJ1-5,TRBD1,few,TRBV19,CASSMSGTGGRQPQHF,TGTGCCAGTAGTATGTCCGGGACAGGGGGCCGTCAGCCCCAGCATTTT
TRBJ2-1,TRBD1,-,TRBV6-5,CASSTDRGAYNEQFF,TGTGCCAGCAGTACGGACAGGGGGGCCTACAATGAGCAGTTCTTC
TRBJ1-5,-,-,TRBV5-6,CASSLAGFNQPQHF,TGTGCCAGCAGCTTGGCAGGGTTCAATCAGCCCCAGCATTTT
TRBJ2-2,TRBD2,-,TRBV5-1,CASSLCKRGGTGELFF,TGCGCCAGCAGCTTGTGTAAGCGGGGGGGCACCGGGGAGCTGTTTTTT
TRBJ2-2,-,-,TRBV12-3/TRBV12-4,CASRQGEGGELFF,TGTGCCAGCAGACAGGGGGAGGGCGGGGAGCTGTTTTTT
TRBJ2-1,-,-,TRBV4-3,CASSSGSSYNEQFF,TGCGCCAGCAGTAGCGGAAGCTCCTACAATGAGCAGTTCTTC
TRBJ2-3,TRBD1,-,TRBV19,CASTPQGASTDTQYF,TGTGCCAGTACCCCCCAGGGGGCCAGCACAGATACGCAGTATTTT
TRBJ1-2,TRBD1,-,TRBV12-3/TRBV12-4,CASSPRQGDGYTF,TGTGCCAGCAGTCCCCGACAGGGGGATGGCTACACCTTC
TRBJ2-3,-,-,TRBV5-1,CASTLGGRYRTDTQYF,TGCGCCAGCACCCTGGGAGGCCGCTACCGCACAGATACGCAGTATTTT
TRBJ1-5,-,-,TRBV28,CASSPVGVAGQPQHF,TGTGCCAGCAGCCCCGTAGGTGTTGCAGGGCAGCCCCAGCATTTT
TRBJ2-4,TRBD1,-,TRBV6-4,CASSQDREAKNIQYF,TGTGCCAGCAGCCAGGACAGGGAAGCCAAAAACATTCAGTACTTC
TRBJ2-5,-,once,TRBV5-5,CASSPGLYQETQYF,TGTGCCAGCAGCCCTGGACTGTACCAAGAGACCCAGTACTTC
TRBJ2-7,-,-,TRBV12-3/TRBV12-4,CASRTGTGEQYF,TGTGCCAGCAGGACCGGAACGGGCGAGCAGTACTTC
TRBJ1-3,-,few,TRBV6-5,CASSRTVSGNTIYF,TGTGCCAGCAGTCGCACGGTCTCTGGAAACACCATATATTTT
TRBJ2-3,-,-,TRBV5-1,CASSLQPGSTDTQYF,TGCGCCAGCAGCTTGCAACCCGGTAGCACAGATACGCAGTATTTT
TRBJ2-2,TRBD2,-,TRBV27,CASSYGLAGELFF,TGTGCCAGCAGCTACGGACTAGCCGGGGAGCTGTTTTTT
TRBJ2-2,-,-,TRBV11-3,CASSLGGTWTRELFF,TGTGCCAGCAGCTTAGGCGGGACCTGGACCCGGGAGCTGTTTTTT
TRBJ2-1,TRBD2,-,TRBV4-3,CASSQDPRTSVYNEQFF,TGCGCCAGCAGCCAAGACCCCCGGACTAGCGTCTACAATGAGCAGTTCTTC
TRBJ1-1,-,-,TRBV7-9,CASSLPPGLTEAFF,TGTGCCAGCAGCTTACCACCGGGACTTACTGAAGCTTTCTTT
TRBJ2-5,TRBD1,-,TRBV5-1,CASSTGQGRASGNQETQYF,TGCGCCAGCAGCACCGGACAGGGGAGGGCTAGCGGAAACCAAGAGACCCAGTACTTC
TRBJ2-2,TRBD2,-,TRBV28,CASSLVTSGAGELFF,TGTGCCAGCAGTTTAGTGACTAGCGGGGCCGGGGAGCTGTTTTTT
TRBJ2-1,TRBD2,-,TRBV6-1,CASSELERGSYNEQFF,TGTGCCAGCAGTGAATTGGAGCGGGGGAGCTACAATGAGCAGTTCTTC
TRBJ2-7,TRBD2,few,TRBV3-1/TRBV3-2,CASSSGLAAYEQYF,TGTGCCAGCAGCTCCGGACTAGCGGCCTACGAGCAGTACTTC
TRBJ1-3,-,once,TRBV4-3,CASSQSREGVTNTIYF,TGCGCCAGCAGCCAATCTAGGGAGGGGGTAACAAACACCATATATTTT
TRBJ2-1,TRBD1,-,TRBV24-1,CATSDLPHVLGQGVNEQFF,TGTGCCACCAGTGATTTGCCGCACGTGTTAGGACAGGGGGTCAATGAGCAGTTCTTC
TRBJ2-1,TRBD2,-,TRBV19,CASTGREGPYNEQFF,TGTGCCAGTACCGGTAGGGAGGGCCCCTACAATGAGCAGTTCTTC
TRBJ2-1,TRBD2,-,TRBV6-5,CASSRGVEVDEQFF,TGTGCCAGCAGTCGGGGGGTCGAGGTCGATGAGCAGTTCTTC
TRBJ2-7,-,-,TRBV24-1,CATSDHTAIQGLYF,TGTGCCACCAGTGACCACACGGCAATACAGGGTCTGTACTTC
TRBJ2-6,TRBD1,once,TRBV27,CASSLSLRGLGANVLTF,TGTGCCAGCAGTTTATCCCTTAGGGGGCTTGGGGCCAACGTCCTGACTTTC
TRBJ2-7,-,-,TRBV5-1,CASSESASSYEQYF,TGCGCCAGCAGCGAGAGCGCTAGCTCCTACGAGCAGTACTTC
TRBJ1-5,-,-,TRBV6-5,CATHTNQYQPQHF,TGTGCCACCCACACCAACCAATATCAGCCCCAGCATTTT
TRBJ2-1,TRBD2,-,TRBV5-1,CASSSGLAGGPRNEQFF,TGCGCCAGCAGCTCCGGACTAGCGGGGGGGCCACGGAATGAGCAGTTCTTC
TRBJ1-2,TRBD1,-,TRBV5-1,CASSLWPGGRNYGYTF,TGCGCCAGCAGCTTGTGGCCAGGGGGCAGGAACTATGGCTACACCTTC
TRBJ2-2,TRBD1,-,TRBV19,CASSYRGRSGELFF,TGTGCCAGTAGTTACAGGGGCCGCAGCGGGGAGCTGTTTTTT
TRBJ2-5,TRBD2,-,TRBV7-8,CASSRGRLAGVETQYF,TGTGCCAGCAGCCGAGGGAGACTAGCGGGAGTGGAGACCCAGTACTTC
TRBJ2-5,TRBD1,-,TRBV5-4,CASSSPTGGETQYF,TGTGCCAGCAGCTCCCCGACAGGGGGAGAGACCCAGTACTTC
TRBJ1-4,TRBD1,once,TRBV6-2/TRBV6-3,CASSLINRDRVCEKLFF,TGTGCCAGCAGCCTAATAAACCGGGACAGGGTTTGTGAAAAACTGTTTTTT